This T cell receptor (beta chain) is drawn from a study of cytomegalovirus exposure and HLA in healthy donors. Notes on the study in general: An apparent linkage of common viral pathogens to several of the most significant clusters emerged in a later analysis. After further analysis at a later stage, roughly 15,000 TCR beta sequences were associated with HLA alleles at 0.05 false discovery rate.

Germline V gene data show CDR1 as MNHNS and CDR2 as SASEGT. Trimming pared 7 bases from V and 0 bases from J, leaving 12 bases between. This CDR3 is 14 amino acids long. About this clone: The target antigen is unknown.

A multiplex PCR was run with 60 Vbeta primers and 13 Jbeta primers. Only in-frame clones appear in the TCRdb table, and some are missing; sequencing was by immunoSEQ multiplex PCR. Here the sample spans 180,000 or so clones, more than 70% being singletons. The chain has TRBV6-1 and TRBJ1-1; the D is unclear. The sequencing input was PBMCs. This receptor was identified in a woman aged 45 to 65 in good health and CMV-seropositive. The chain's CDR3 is CASKSGSLNTEAFF. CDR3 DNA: TGTGCCAGCAAGAGCGGGAGCTTGAACACTGAAGCTTTCTTT.